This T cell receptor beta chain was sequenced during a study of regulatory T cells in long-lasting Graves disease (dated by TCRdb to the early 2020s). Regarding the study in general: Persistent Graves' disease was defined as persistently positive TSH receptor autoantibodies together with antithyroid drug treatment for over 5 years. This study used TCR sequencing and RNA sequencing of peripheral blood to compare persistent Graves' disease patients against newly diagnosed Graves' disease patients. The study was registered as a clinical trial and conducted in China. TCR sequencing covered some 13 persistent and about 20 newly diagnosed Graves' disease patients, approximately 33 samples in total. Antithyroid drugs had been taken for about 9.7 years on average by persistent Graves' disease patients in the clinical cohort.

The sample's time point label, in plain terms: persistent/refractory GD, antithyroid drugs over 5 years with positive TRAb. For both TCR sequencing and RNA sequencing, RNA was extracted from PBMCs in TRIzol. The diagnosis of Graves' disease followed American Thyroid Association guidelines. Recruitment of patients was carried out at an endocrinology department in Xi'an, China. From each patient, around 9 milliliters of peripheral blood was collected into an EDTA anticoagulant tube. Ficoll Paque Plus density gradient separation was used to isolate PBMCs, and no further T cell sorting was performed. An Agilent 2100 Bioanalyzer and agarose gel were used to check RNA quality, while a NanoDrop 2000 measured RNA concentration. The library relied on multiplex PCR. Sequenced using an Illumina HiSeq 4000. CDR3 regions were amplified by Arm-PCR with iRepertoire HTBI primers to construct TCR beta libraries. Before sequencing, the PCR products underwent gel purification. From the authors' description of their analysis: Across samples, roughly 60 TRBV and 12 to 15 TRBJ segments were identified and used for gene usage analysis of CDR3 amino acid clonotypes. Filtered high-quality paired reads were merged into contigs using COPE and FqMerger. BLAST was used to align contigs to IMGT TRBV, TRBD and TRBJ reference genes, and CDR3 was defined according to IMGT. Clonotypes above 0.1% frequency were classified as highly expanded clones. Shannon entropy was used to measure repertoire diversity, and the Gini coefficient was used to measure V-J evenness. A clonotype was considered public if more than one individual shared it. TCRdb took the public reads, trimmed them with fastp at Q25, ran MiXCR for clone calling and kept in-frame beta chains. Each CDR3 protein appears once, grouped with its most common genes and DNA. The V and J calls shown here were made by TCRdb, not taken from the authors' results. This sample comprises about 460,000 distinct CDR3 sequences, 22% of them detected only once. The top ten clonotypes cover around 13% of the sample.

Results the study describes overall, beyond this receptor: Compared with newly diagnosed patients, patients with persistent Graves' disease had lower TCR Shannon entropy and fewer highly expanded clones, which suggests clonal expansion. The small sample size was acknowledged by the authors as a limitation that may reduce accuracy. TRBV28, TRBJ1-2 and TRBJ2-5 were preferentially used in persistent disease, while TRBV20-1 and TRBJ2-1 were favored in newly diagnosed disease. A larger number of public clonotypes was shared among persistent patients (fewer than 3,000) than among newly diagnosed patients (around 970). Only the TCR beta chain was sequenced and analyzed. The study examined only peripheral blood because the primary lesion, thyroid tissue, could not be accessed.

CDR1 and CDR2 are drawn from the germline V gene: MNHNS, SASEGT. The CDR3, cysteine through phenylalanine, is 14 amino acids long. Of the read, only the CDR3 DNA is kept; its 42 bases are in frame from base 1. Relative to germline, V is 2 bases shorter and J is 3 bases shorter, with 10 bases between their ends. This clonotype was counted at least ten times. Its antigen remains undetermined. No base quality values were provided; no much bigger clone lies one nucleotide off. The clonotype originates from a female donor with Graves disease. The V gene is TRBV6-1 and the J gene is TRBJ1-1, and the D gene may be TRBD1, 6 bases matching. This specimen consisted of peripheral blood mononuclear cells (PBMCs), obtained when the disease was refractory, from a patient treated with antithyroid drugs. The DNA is TGTGCCAGCAGTGAACTGGAGGGGGACACTGAAGCTTTCTTT. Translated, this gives CASSELEGDTEAFF.